This T cell receptor beta chain was found in a study of shared clonotypes between healthy human individuals. Replicate PCRs run on unsorted PBMC used around 330 ng DNA, which was 25,000 to 30,000 T cell genomes. Profiled with immunoSEQ multiplex PCR; TCRdb holds only in-frame clones, not every one. Of about 490,000 clones listed, around 80% were seen once; the top ten hold 10% to 15%. Germline assignment: CDR1 SGHNT and CDR2 YYREEE (reference sequence). This CDR3 contains 15 residues. After removal of 6 bases from V and 5 bases from J, the junction contained 10 bases not matched to a gene. The sample taken for sequencing was PBMCs. The J gene is TRBJ2-3, the V gene TRBV5-4; 9 bases map to TRBD2. The clonotype comes from a woman in her forties in good health. Some clones in this sample may be carry-over from other donors' samples. CDR3 in amino acids: CASTRGGRALDTQYF. The CDR3 coding sequence is TGTGCCAGCACCCGTGGCGGGAGGGCCTTAGATACGCAGTATTTT.